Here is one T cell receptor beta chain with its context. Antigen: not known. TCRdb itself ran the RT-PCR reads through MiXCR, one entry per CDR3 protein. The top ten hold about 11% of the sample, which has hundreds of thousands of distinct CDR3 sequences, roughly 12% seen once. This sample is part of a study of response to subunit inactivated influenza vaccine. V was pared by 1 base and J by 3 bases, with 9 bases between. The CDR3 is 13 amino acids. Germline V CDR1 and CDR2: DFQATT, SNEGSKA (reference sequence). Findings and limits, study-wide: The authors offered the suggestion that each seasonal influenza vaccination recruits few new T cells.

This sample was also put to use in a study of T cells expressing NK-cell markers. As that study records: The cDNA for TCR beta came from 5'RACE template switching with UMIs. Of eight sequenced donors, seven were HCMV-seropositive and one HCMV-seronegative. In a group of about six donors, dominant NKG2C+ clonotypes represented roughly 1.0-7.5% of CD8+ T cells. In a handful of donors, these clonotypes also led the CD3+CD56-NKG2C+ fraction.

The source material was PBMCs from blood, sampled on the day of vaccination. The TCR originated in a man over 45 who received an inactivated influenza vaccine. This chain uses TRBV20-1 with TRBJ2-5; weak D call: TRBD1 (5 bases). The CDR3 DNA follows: TGCAGTGCTAGAGGCCCCAGGGAAGAGACCCAGTACTTC. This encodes CSARGPREETQYF.